These 23 T cell receptor beta chains originate from one sample sequenced in a study of blood T cell repertoires in COVID-19. Here immunoSEQ multiplex PCR was the method, and the copy in TCRdb shows in-frame clones only, minus some. The sample records about 190,000 clones, around four fifths being singletons. What was sequenced was peripheral blood. These receptors were taken from a man aged 45-65 years with active or convalescent COVID-19.

The rearrangement uses TRBV14 and TRBJ1-1; D remains unclear. Trimming left V 3 bases short and J 7 bases short, with 12 bases between. Per the germline V gene, CDR1 is SGHDN and CDR2 is FVKESK. The CDR3 is 13 residues long. CDR3 protein: CASSQRVWSEAFF. Here the CDR3 DNA reads TGTGCCAGCAGCCAGAGGGTATGGAGTGAAGCTTTCTTT.

The rearrangement uses TRBV13 and TRBJ1-2; 8 positions match TRBD1. With 5 bases clipped from V and 2 bases from J, the junction kept 7 bases outside the gene matches. Germline values: CDR1 PRHDT, CDR2 FYEKMQ (reference sequence). This CDR3 contains 15 residues. The CDR3 DNA reads as TGTGCCAGCAGCATCCTGACAGGGGCCAACTATGGCTACACCTTC. Translation: CASSILTGANYGYTF.

This clone was recorded once. This chain uses TRBV6-5 with TRBJ1-6; D is possibly TRBD1 (6 bases). This CDR3 is 15 amino acids long. Trimming pared 2 bases from V and 2 bases from J, leaving 7 bases between. From germline, CDR1 is MNHEY and CDR2 SVGAGI. The CDR3 coding sequence is TGTGCCAGCAGTTACAGGGACACCTATAATTCACCCCTCCACTTT. It is translated as CASSYRDTYNSPLHF.

J is TRBJ1-4 and V is TRBV19, with 7 positions matching TRBD1. Germline loops: CDR1 LNHDA, CDR2 SQIVND (reference sequence). J was trimmed by 7 bases and V by 7 bases; bases with no gene match: 12. The length of the CDR3 is 15 residues. The CDR3 protein is CASTLTTGRFEKLFF. CDR3 in DNA: TGTGCCAGTACCCTCACGACAGGGCGGTTTGAAAAACTGTTTTTT.

The chain uses TRBV30 and TRBJ1-6; no reliable D call. This CDR3 region has 13 residues. V was trimmed by 1 base and J by 6 bases, leaving 7 bases between them. Per germline, CDR1 GTSNPN and CDR2 SVGIG (reference sequence). The CDR3 DNA reads as TGTGCCTGGAGTGGGCACCGTAATTCACCCCTCCACTTT. This encodes CAWSGHRNSPLHF.

The chain has TRBV9 and TRBJ2-1, with D possibly matching TRBD2 (5 bases). Germline V gene sequence: CDR1 SGDLS, CDR2 YYNGEE. The germline V and J ends were trimmed by 3 bases and 0 bases, with 13 bases remaining between them. The CDR3 consists of 16 residues. This chain's CDR3 is CASSAATGYSYNEQFF. The DNA of the CDR3 is TGTGCCAGCAGCGCCGCGACGGGGTACTCCTACAATGAGCAGTTCTTC.

This chain joins TRBV30 and TRBJ1-4, with D tentatively TRBD1 (6 bases). This CDR3 is built from 14 residues. Germline V gene data show CDR1 as GTSNPN and CDR2 as SVGIG (reference sequence). Between the trimmed V and J ends, which lost 2 bases and 5 bases, there was a span of 12 bases. The chain's CDR3 is CAWSRRGGNEKLFF. DNA for the CDR3: TGTGCCTGGAGTCGGAGGGGGGGCAATGAAAAACTGTTTTTT.

The CDR3 DNA sequence: TGTGCCAGCAGAATAGCGGGGGGACCCTACGAGCAGTACTTC. Translating it yields CASRIAGGPYEQYF. V is TRBV27 and J is TRBJ2-7; 10 bases agree with TRBD2. This CDR3 comprises 14 residues. CDR1 and CDR2 (germline): MNHEY, SMNVEV (reference sequence). Trimming removed 6 bases from V and 2 bases from J; junction bases left unmatched: 4.

In its sample, this clone was seen once. V is TRBV18 and J is TRBJ2-3; no definite D call. Trimming took off 1 base at V and 0 bases at J, with 14 bases between the two ends. The CDR3 is 17 residues long. CDR1 and CDR2 (germline): KGHSH, LQKENI. CDR3 sequence: CASSPRVAATSTDTQYF. The CDR3 nucleotides are TGTGCCAGCTCACCACGGGTAGCAGCCACTAGCACAGATACGCAGTATTTT.

This clone was seen a few times. The CDR3 nucleotides are TGTGCCACCAGCAGAGATGAGGGGGCAGCTTTCTTT. This translates into CATSRDEGAAFF. The chain has TRBV15 and TRBJ1-1, with TRBD1 matching over 7 bases. Per germline, CDR1 LNHNV and CDR2 YYDKDF (reference sequence). The CDR3 has 12 amino acids. V shed 0 bases and J 10 bases; nucleotides not matched to a gene: 2.

The chain employs TRBV5-6 and TRBJ2-3; possible D gene TRBD1, 6 bases. Germline CDR1 SGHDT, CDR2 YYEEEE. The V and J ends lost 3 bases and 1 base respectively, with 18 bases between them. The CDR3 covers 17 residues. CDR3 in amino acids: CASSSTYRVWGTDTQYF. In nucleotides, the CDR3 is TGTGCCAGCAGCTCAACCTACAGGGTTTGGGGCACAGATACGCAGTATTTT.

The genes are TRBV29-1 and TRBJ1-2; D gene ambiguous. V dropped 6 bases and J dropped 4 bases, with 12 bases sitting between them. Per the germline V gene, CDR1 is SQVTM and CDR2 is ANQGSEA. This CDR3 is built from 12 residues. CDR3 in amino acids: CSVVTGIYGYTF. In DNA, the CDR3 is TGCAGCGTCGTGACTGGAATCTATGGCTACACCTTC. The full variable domain, completed using reference TRBV29-1 and TRBJ1-2, is SAVISQKPSRDICQRGTSLTIQCQVDSQVTMMFWYRQQPGQSLTLIATANQGSEATYESGFVIDKFPISRPNLTFSTLTVSNMSPEDSSIYLCSVVTGIYGYTFGSGTRLTVV.

The V gene is TRBV6-5, the J gene TRBJ1-5; D might be TRBD1 (5 bases). V gave up 6 bases and J gave up 1 base, with 13 bases separating them. Looked up from germline, CDR1 is MNHEY and CDR2 is SVGAGI. The CDR3 is made up of 15 amino acids. CDR3 sequence reads: CASSPAGGSNQPQHF. The CDR3 nucleotides read TGTGCCAGCAGCCCCGCGGGGGGAAGCAATCAGCCCCAGCATTTT.

The V gene is TRBV6-5, the J gene TRBJ1-3; D possibly corresponds to TRBD1 (5 bases). Per the germline V gene, CDR1 is MNHEY and CDR2 is SVGAGI. CDR3 length: 13 amino acids. Deletions cut 4 bases from V and 4 bases from J, with 8 bases between. CDR3 in amino acids: CASSSDTGNTIYF. CDR3 bases: TGTGCCAGCAGTTCGGACACGGGAAACACCATATATTTT.

The J gene is TRBJ1-5, the V gene TRBV4-3; D is unclear. CDR1 is LGHNA, CDR2 YSLEER, per germline. Trimming removed 2 bases at V and 5 bases at J, with 13 bases between. This CDR3 has 15 residues. This chain's CDR3 is CASSQSRGSDQPQHF. In DNA, the CDR3 is TGCGCCAGCAGCCAAAGTCGGGGAAGCGATCAGCCCCAGCATTTT.

The chain uses TRBV3-1 (or the pseudogene TRBV3-2) and TRBJ2-3; a possible D gene is TRBD2 (5 bases). Germline CDR1 reads LGHDT; CDR2 reads YNNKEL (reference sequence). This CDR3 region has 16 residues. V lost 1 base and J 1 base, leaving 12 bases between the germline ends. CDR3 protein: CASSQGRLLRTDTQYF. CDR3 coding DNA: TGTGCCAGCAGCCAAGGGAGGCTTCTCCGCACAGATACGCAGTATTTT.

This clone was seen ten or more times. J is TRBJ2-7 and V is TRBV28; 13 nucleotides match TRBD2. The CDR3 consists of 18 residues. Germline values: CDR1 MDHEN, CDR2 SYDVKM. J gave up 0 bases and V 7 bases, and 12 bases lay outside the gene matches. In nucleotides, the CDR3 is TGTGCCAGCACCCCACTAGCGGGAGGGTTTAAAAGCTCCTACGAGCAGTACTTC. It translates to CASTPLAGGFKSSYEQYF.

In its sample, this clone was seen once. This sequence joins TRBV9 and TRBJ2-1; 12 bases map to TRBD2. The germline gives CDR1 SGDLS, CDR2 YYNGEE. The CDR3 covers 15 residues. The V and J ends lost 4 bases and 8 bases, in that order; junction bases with no gene match: 7. The CDR3 bases are TGTGCCAGCAGCTCGCAAGGACTAGCGGGACATGAGCAGTTCTTC. It specifies CASSSQGLAGHEQFF.

This chain joins TRBV7-8 and TRBJ1-2; possible D gene TRBD1, 6 bases. From germline, CDR1 is SGHVS and CDR2 FQNEAQ. Trimming shortened V by 5 bases and J by 3 bases, and 19 bases separated the two germline ends. The CDR3 covers 16 residues. Written as DNA, the CDR3 is TGTGCCAGCAGCCCACCCCGTAAATCAGGGGACTATGGCTACACCTTC. Its translation: CASSPPRKSGDYGYTF.

The V gene is TRBV5-8, the J gene TRBJ1-5; possible D gene TRBD1, 5 bases. From germline, CDR1 is SGHTS and CDR2 YDEGEE. V was trimmed by 0 bases and J by 4 bases, leaving 17 bases between them. The CDR3 contains 17 residues. The CDR3 here is CASSLDGWGVRNQPQHF. The CDR3 region has the DNA TGTGCCAGCAGCTTGGATGGGTGGGGGGTTAGAAATCAGCCCCAGCATTTT.

The V call is TRBV9, the J call TRBJ2-3; tentatively, D is TRBD1 (5 bases). This CDR3 has 12 residues. Deletions cut 3 bases from V and 6 bases from J, with 8 bases between. Germline loops: CDR1 SGDLS, CDR2 YYNGEE. The CDR3 DNA sequence: TGTGCCAGCAGCGGGGGCCAGGATACGCAGTATTTT. This encodes CASSGGQDTQYF.

The J gene is TRBJ1-5, the V gene TRBV18; 10 positions agree with TRBD1. V was pared by 4 bases and J by 6 bases, with 3 bases of the junction left unmatched. Looked up from germline, CDR1 is KGHSH and CDR2 is LQKENI. The CDR3 consists of 14 residues. The CDR3 protein is CASSRDRGLQPQHF. DNA for the CDR3: TGTGCCAGCTCACGAGACAGGGGGCTTCAGCCCCAGCATTTT.

The J gene is TRBJ2-3, the V gene TRBV7-9, with 9 bases aligning to TRBD1. This CDR3 spans 19 amino acids. Germline V gene sequence: CDR1 SEHNR, CDR2 FQNEAQ (reference sequence). J gave up 0 bases and V 5 bases, and 15 bases lay outside the gene matches. CDR3: CASSTRDRVEGYSTDTQYF. In DNA form, the CDR3 reads TGTGCCAGCAGCACCAGGGACAGGGTAGAAGGGTACAGCACAGATACGCAGTATTTT.